The present entry profiles one T cell receptor beta chain with its context. This record comes from a study of blood T cell repertoires in COVID-19. Authors' analysis steps: Cell counts per sample came from amplifying reference gene primers. The data were produced by immunoSEQ multiplex PCR, yet TCRdb's version contains in-frame clones alone and is incomplete. D and trimming come from the DNA, and the V and J calls and clone size come from that table. The profile shows 40,000 to 50,000 clones, around 89% of them singletons. The germline V and J ends were trimmed by 5 bases and 11 bases, with 22 bases remaining between them. This CDR3 contains 16 residues. CDR1 SGHTA and CDR2 FQGNSA come from the germline V gene.

The chain combines TRBV7-2 with TRBJ1-6; D is possibly TRBD1 (6 bases). The sequence was obtained from a human donor in a cohort sampled during active COVID-19. Sequencing input: peripheral blood. DNA for the CDR3: TGTGCCAGCAGCCCTACCCCGCAGGGGCAGGTACCACCCCTCCACTTT. Translation: CASSPTPQGQVPPLHF.